What follows describes a single TCR beta chain. Its antigen is undetermined. CDR1 is ENHRY, CDR2 SYGVKD, per germline. Trimming took off 11 bases at V and 8 bases at J, with 15 bases between the two ends. The CDR3 length is 11 residues. These data belong to a study of cytomegalovirus exposure and HLA in healthy donors. General study points: Reports credit the classifier with highly specific, highly sensitive diagnosis of cytomegalovirus status. Researchers counted over 150 TCR beta chains as cytomegalovirus-associated.

Sequencing was performed with immunoSEQ multiplex PCR; in TCRdb, only in-frame clones are kept and a portion is missing. The sample consists of around 140,000 clones, roughly 87% of them appearing once. The sequencing sample was made of PBMCs. This TCR derives from a man aged 18 to 29 in good health and CMV-seropositive. The V gene is TRBV10-3, the J gene TRBJ1-1; D possibly corresponds to TRBD1 (6 bases). The CDR3 DNA reads as TGTGCCTCCCATGGACAGATCGAAGCTTTCTTT. It is translated as CASHGQIEAFF.